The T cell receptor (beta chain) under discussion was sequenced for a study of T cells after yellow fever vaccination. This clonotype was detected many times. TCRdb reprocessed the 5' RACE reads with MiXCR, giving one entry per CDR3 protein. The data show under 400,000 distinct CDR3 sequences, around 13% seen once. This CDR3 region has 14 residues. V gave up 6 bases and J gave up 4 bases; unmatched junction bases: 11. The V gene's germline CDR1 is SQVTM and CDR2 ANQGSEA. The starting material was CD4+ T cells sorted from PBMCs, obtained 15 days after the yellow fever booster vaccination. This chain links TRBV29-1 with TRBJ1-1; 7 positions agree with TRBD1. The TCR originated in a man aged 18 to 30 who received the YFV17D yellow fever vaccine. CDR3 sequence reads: CSVQQGPRSTEAFF. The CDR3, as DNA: TGCAGCGTACAACAGGGGCCAAGGAGCACTGAAGCTTTCTTT.